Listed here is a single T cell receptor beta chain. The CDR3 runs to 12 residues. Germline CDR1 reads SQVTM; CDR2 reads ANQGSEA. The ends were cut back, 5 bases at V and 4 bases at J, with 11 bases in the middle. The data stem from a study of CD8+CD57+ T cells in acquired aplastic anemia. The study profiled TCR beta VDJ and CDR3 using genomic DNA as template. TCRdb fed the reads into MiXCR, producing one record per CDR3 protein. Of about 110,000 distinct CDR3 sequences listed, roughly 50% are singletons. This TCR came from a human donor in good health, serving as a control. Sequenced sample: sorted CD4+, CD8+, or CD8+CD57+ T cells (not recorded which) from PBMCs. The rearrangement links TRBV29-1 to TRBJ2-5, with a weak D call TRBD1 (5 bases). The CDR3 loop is CSVKGWRETQYF. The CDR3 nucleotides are TGCAGCGTTAAGGGGTGGCGAGAGACCCAGTACTTC.